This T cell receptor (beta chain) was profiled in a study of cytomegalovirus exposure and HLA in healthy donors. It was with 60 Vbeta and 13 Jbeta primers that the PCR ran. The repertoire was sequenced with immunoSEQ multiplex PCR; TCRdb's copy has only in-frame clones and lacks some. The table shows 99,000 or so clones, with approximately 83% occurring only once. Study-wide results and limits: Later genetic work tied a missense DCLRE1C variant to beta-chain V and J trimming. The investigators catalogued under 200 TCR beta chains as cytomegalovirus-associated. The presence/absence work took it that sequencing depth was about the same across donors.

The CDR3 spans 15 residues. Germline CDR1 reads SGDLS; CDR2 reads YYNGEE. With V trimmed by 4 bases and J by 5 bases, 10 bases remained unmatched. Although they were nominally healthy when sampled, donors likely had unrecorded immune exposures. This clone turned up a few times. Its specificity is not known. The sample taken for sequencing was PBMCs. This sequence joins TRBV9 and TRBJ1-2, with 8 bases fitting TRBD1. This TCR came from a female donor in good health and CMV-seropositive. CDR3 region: CASSPGGQVVYGYTF. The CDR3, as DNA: TGTGCCAGCAGCCCCGGGGGACAGGTTGTATATGGCTACACCTTC.